These 7 T cell receptor beta chains came from one sample sequenced in a study of control samples from healthy donors and cancer patients. TCRdb's table, derived via immunoSEQ multiplex PCR, lists solely in-frame clones and lacks some. The sample has more than 60,000 clones, 89% seen once. Sequencing used PBMCs. These receptor sequences come from a woman aged 50 to 60 with colorectal cancer.

This clone was seen a few times. The J gene is TRBJ2-3, the V gene TRBV4-1; D is unclear. Germline V lookup: CDR1 MGHRA, CDR2 YSYEKL. V was clipped by 8 bases and J by 11 bases, with 14 bases between them. The CDR3 covers 11 residues. The CDR3 spells CASRRGVEQYF. The CDR3 DNA is TGCGCCAGCCGACGTGGGGTGGAGCAGTATTTT.

This chain connects TRBV30 to TRBJ2-2; no clear D. This CDR3 is built from 13 residues. V was trimmed by 2 bases and J by 7 bases, leaving 11 bases between them. Per germline, CDR1 GTSNPN and CDR2 SVGIG (reference sequence). In DNA form, the CDR3 reads TGTGCCTGGAGTAAGGGATACGGCGGGGAGCTGTTTTTT. Translated, it gives CAWSKGYGGELFF.

The V and J genes are TRBV10-3 and TRBJ2-7; D might be TRBD2 (7 bases). In germline, CDR1 is ENHRY, CDR2 SYGVKD. V was cut by 6 bases and J by 2 bases, with 11 bases left in between. This CDR3 is 13 amino acids long. This CDR3 is CAIRREGAYEQYV. The DNA of the CDR3 is TGTGCCATCAGGAGGGAGGGGGCCTACGAGCAGTACGTC.

J is TRBJ2-7 and V is TRBV4-1, with a weak D call TRBD2 (7 bases). CDR3 length: 17 amino acids. Germline CDR1 reads MGHRA; CDR2 reads YSYEKL. The V end lost 4 bases, the J end lost 0 bases, and 19 bases lay between the germline ends. The CDR3 DNA reads as TGCGCCAGCAGCCCAGTGGGGGGGCTCCTGAGCTCCTACGAGCAGTACGTC. Encoded protein: CASSPVGGLLSSYEQYV.

This clone was observed a handful of times. The V and J genes are TRBV30 and TRBJ1-5; TRBD1 agrees at 7 bases. The length of the CDR3 is 15 residues. V dropped 2 bases and J dropped 3; count of bases not matched to a gene: 7. Per germline, CDR1 GTSNPN and CDR2 SVGIG (reference sequence). In nucleotides, the CDR3 is TGTGCCTGGAGTCGAGCGACAGGGAACAATCAGCCCCAGCATTTT. Amino acid sequence: CAWSRATGNNQPQHF.

This chain joins TRBV19 and TRBJ2-3; 9 positions match TRBD1. The germline CDR1 and CDR2 sequences are LNHDA and SQIVND (reference sequence). The CDR3 consists of 13 residues. V shed 10 bases, J shed 2 bases, and the junction held 4 bases outside the gene matches. The CDR3 loop is CAIRDRDTDTQYF. In DNA, the CDR3 is TGTGCCATCCGGGACAGGGACACAGATACGCAGTATTTT.

This sequence joins TRBV10-3 and TRBJ1-2; a weak D match, TRBD1 (5 bases). V was cut by 2 bases and J by 1 base, with 8 bases left in between. CDR1 is ENHRY, CDR2 SYGVKD, per germline. CDR3 length: 14 amino acids. The CDR3 coding sequence is TGTGCCATCAGTGAGGGACAAATTAACTATGGCTACACCTTC. Translating gives CAISEGQINYGYTF.